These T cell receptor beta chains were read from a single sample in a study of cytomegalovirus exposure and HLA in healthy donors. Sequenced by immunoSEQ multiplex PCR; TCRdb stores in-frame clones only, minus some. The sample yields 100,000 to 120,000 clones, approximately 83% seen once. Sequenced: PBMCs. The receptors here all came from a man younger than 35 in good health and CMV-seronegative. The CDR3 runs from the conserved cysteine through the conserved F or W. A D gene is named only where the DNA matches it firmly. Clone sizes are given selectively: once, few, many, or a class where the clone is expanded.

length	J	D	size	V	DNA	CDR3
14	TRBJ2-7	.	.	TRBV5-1	TGCGCCAGCAGCTCGAGGATAGATTCATACGAGCAGTACTTC	CASSSRIDSYEQYF
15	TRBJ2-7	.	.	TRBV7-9	TGTGCCAGCAGCCAGAGGGCGGGAAGATCCTACGAGCAGTACTTC	CASSQRAGRSYEQYF
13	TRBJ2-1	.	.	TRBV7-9	TGTGCCAGCACCGACACCCTCTACAATGAGCAGTTCTTC	CASTDTLYNEQFF
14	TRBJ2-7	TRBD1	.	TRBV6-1	TGTGCCAGCAGTGGGTGGACAGGGAGTAGCGAGCAGTACTTC	CASSGWTGSSEQYF
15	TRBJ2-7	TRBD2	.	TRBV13	TGTGCCAGCAGCTTAAACGTGGGAGGGCCTCCCGAGCAGTACTTC	CASSLNVGGPPEQYF
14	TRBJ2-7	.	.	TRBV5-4	TGTGCCAGCAGCTTGGACAGGCTTTCCTACGAGCAGTACTTC	CASSLDRLSYEQYF
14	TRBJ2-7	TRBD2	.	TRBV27	TGTGCCAGCAGCGCGGGAGTAAGCCCCTACGAGCAGTACTTC	CASSAGVSPYEQYF
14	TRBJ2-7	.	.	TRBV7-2	TGTGCCAGCAGCTTGCGGGAAGCCACCTACGAGCAGTACTTC	CASSLREATYEQYF
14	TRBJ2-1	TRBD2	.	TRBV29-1	TGCAGCGTTCCCCCTAGCGGGAGTTTCAATGAGCAGTTCTTC	CSVPPSGSFNEQFF
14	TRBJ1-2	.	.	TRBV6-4	TGTGCCAGCAGTGACAGGGAGGTGGACTATGGCTACACCTTC	CASSDREVDYGYTF
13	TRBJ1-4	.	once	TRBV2	TGTGCCAGCAGGCGGGACCTTAATGAAAAACTGTTTTTT	CASRRDLNEKLFF
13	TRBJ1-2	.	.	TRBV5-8	TGTGCCAGCAGCCCCCCCACAGGCTATGGCTACACCTTC	CASSPPTGYGYTF
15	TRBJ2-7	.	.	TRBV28	TGTGCCAGCAGTTTAGGGCGGGACCCCTTCAGGGATCGGTACTTC	CASSLGRDPFRDRYF
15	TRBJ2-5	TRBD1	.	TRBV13	TGTGCCAGCAGTCGCCAGGGGGCGAAGGGAGAGACCCAGTACTTC	CASSRQGAKGETQYF
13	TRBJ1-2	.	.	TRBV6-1	TGTGCCAGCAGTGAAACGGGGTACCGGGGCTACACCTTC	CASSETGYRGYTF
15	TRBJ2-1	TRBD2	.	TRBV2	TGTGCCAGCAGTTCTAGCGGGAGTATATACAATGAGCAGTTCTTC	CASSSSGSIYNEQFF
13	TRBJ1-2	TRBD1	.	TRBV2	TGTGCCAGCCCTGGAGAAGGGGGCCATGGCTACACCTTC	CASPGEGGHGYTF
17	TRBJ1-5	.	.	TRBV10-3	TGTGCCAGCCGAGAGGCGGGGGGTCCGGGGAGCAATCAGCCCCAGCATTTT	CASREAGGPGSNQPQHF
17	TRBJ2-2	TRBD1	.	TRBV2	TGTGCCAGCAGCGCACCCCGGGACAGGGCGAACACCGGGGAGCTGTTTTTT	CASSAPRDRANTGELFF
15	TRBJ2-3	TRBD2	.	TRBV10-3	TGTGCCATCAGGCCATCTAGCGGGACAACAGATACGCAGTATTTT	CAIRPSSGTTDTQYF
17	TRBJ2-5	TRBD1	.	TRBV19	TGTGCCAGTAGTACAGGGACAGGGTCTGGAAAACGAGAGACCCAGTACTTC	CASSTGTGSGKRETQYF
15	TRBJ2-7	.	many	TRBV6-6	TGTGCCAGCAGTTACGACAGCAGGAGCTCCTACGAGCAGTACTTC	CASSYDSRSSYEQYF
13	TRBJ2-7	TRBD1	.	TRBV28	TGTGCCAGCAGATGGACAGGCACCTACGAGCAGTACTTC	CASRWTGTYEQYF
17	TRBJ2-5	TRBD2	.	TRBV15	TGTGCCACCAGCAGAGGTCTAGCGGGAGGGACATGGGAGACCCAGTACTTC	CATSRGLAGGTWETQYF
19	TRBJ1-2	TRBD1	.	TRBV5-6	TGTGCCAGCAGCAGCTACCGGGACAGGGGAGGTGTTACTAACTATGGCTACACCTTC	CASSSYRDRGGVTNYGYTF
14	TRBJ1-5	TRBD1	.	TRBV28	TGTGCCAGCAGTAGGGACAGAAGAAATCAGCCCCAGCATTTT	CASSRDRRNQPQHF
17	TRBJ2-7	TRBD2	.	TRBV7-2	TGTGCCAGCAGCGAGGGACTAGCGGGAGCGGGGGCCTACGAGCAGTACTTC	CASSEGLAGAGAYEQYF
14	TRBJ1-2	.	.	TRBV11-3	TGTGCCAGCAGCTTAGCGGCGGGGAACTATGGCTACACCTTC	CASSLAAGNYGYTF
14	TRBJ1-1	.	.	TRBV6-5	TGTGCCAGCAGTGCCAGCGCAGAGAACACTGAAGCTTTCTTT	CASSASAENTEAFF
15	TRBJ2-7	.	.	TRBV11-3	TGTGCCAGCAGCGGAGGAGTAGCAGGGGCCTACGAGCAGTACTTC	CASSGGVAGAYEQYF
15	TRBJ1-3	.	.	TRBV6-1	TGTGCCAGCAGAAAGTCCTTACACTCTGGAAACACCATATATTTT	CASRKSLHSGNTIYF
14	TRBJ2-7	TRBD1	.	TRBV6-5	TGTGCCAGCAGATTGAGACAGGGACCCTACGAGCAGTACTTC	CASRLRQGPYEQYF
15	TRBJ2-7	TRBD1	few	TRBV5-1	TGCGCCAGCAGCTTCCTGGGACAGGGTGCCTACGAGCAGTACTTC	CASSFLGQGAYEQYF